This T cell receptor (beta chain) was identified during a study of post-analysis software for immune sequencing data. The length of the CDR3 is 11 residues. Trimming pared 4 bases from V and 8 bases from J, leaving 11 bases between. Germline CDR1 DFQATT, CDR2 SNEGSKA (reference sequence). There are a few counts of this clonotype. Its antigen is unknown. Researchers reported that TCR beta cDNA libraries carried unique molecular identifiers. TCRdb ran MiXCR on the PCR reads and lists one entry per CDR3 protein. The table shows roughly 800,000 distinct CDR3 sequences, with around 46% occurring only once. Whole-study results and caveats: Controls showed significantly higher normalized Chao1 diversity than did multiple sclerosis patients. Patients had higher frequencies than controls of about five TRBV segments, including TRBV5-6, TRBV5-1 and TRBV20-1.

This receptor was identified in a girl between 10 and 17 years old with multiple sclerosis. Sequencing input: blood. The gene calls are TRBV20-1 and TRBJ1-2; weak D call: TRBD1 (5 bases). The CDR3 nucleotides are TGCAGTGCTATTTGGACATCAGGCTACACCTTC. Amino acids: CSAIWTSGYTF.